The table lists the clone carrying this T cell receptor beta chain with a few counts. As yet, its antigen is unknown. Expressed TCRB transcripts were sequenced, since all the RNA that had been isolated was reverse transcribed. Using immunoSEQ multiplex PCR, the repertoire was profiled, and TCRdb retains in-frame clones only, with some absent. The sample holds a few hundred thousand clones, about 13% seen once. The sample is drawn from a study of beta chain features in type 1 diabetes. Study-level points and caveats: In every one of the four CD4+ subsets, TCRB CDR3s were moderately but significantly shorter in Type 1 diabetes patients.

There are 19 residues in the CDR3. V dropped 4 bases and J dropped 3; count of bases not matched to a gene: 21. Germline loops: CDR1 MDHEN, CDR2 SYDVKM. This TCR was sampled from a woman younger than 35 with type 1 diabetes. Input material: naive CD4+ T cells from blood. The chain carries TRBV28 and TRBJ2-7; 7 bases line up with TRBD2. CDR3 residues: CASSSGGLSRDGHLYEQYF. As DNA, the CDR3 is TGTGCCAGCAGTTCGGGAGGACTGAGCCGGGACGGACATCTCTACGAGCAGTACTTC.